The source of this TCR beta chain is a study of T cell responses to AZD1222 COVID-19 vaccine. General observations from the study: Targets within unmutated variant regions were reportedly found for nearly half of spike-specific TCRs.

With V trimmed by 7 bases and J by 0 bases, 3 bases remained unmatched. This CDR3 region has 14 residues. In germline, CDR1 is LNHDA, CDR2 SQIVND (reference sequence). Profiled with immunoSEQ multiplex PCR; TCRdb holds only in-frame clones, not every one. Of around 90,000 clones detected, 86% appear once; the ten largest clones hold 6.3%. About this clone: Its antigen is as yet unknown.

The clonotype originates from an adult in good health. V gene TRBV19 combines with J gene TRBJ2-3; 8 nucleotides match TRBD2. The sample in question was peripheral blood, obtained on day 0 of AZD1222 vaccination. The CDR3 spells CASMASGSTDTQYF. The DNA of the CDR3 is TGTGCCAGTATGGCTAGCGGGAGCACAGATACGCAGTATTTT.